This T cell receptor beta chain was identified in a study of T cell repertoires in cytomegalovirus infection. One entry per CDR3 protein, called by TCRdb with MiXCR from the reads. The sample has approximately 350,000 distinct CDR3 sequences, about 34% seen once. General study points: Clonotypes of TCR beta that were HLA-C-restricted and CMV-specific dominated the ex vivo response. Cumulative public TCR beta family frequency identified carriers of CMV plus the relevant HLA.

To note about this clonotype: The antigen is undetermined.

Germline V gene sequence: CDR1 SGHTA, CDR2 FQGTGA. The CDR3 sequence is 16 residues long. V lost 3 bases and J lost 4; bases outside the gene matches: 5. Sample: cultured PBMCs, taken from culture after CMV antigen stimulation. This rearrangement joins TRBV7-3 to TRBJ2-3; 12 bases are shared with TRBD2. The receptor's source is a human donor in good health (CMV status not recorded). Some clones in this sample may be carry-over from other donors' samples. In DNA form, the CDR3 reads TGTGCCAGCAGCTTTCTAGCGGGAGGGCCTTCAGATACGCAGTATTTT. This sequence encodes CASSFLAGGPSDTQYF.